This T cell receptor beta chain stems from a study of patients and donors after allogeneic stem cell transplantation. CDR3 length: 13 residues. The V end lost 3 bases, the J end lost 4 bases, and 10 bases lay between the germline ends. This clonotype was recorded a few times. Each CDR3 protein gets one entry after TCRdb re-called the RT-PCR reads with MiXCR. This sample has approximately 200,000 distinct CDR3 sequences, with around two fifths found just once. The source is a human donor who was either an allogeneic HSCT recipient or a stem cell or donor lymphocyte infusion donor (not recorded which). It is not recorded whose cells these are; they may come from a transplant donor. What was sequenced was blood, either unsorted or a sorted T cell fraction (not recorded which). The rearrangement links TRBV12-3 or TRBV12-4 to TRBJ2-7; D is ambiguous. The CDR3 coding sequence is TGTGCCAGCAGTTTCTCTCCAGTATACGAGCAGTACTTC. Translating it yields CASSFSPVYEQYF.